Shown below are 8 T cell receptor beta chains from a single sample sequenced in a study of identical twins. TCRdb used MiXCR to reprocess the 5' RACE reads, holding one entry per CDR3 protein. The data contain around 1.7 million distinct CDR3 sequences, roughly a third of them seen just once; the ten biggest clones take up approximately 0.25%. The sample comprised cord blood. The receptors were sampled from a newborn girl in good health.

This chain links TRBV12-3 or TRBV12-4 with TRBJ2-2; D gene unclear. Trimming cost V 6 bases and J 4 bases, with 12 bases left between them. This CDR3 comprises 14 residues. The CDR3 reads CASRPIPGTGELFF. The CDR3 DNA sequence: TGTGCCAGCAGACCTATTCCGGGCACCGGGGAGCTGTTTTTT.

The rearrangement links TRBV7-9 to TRBJ1-4; tentative D call: TRBD1 (6 bases). There are 14 residues in the CDR3. V shed 10 bases and J shed 5 bases, with 17 bases lying between them. CDR1 and CDR2 (germline): SEHNR, FQNEAQ (reference sequence). The CDR3 loop reads CATSLDRRNEKLFF. The CDR3 nucleotides are TGTGCCACCTCACTCGACAGGCGGAATGAAAAACTGTTTTTT.

This clonotype was seen a few times. The CDR3 region is CASSEFAGHGQPQHF. DNA of the CDR3: TGTGCCAGCAGTGAATTTGCAGGGCACGGTCAGCCCCAGCATTTT. V gene TRBV25-1 combines with J gene TRBJ1-5, with D tentatively TRBD1 (5 bases). CDR1 and CDR2 (germline): MGHDK, SYGVNS. Trimming cost V 1 base and J 6 bases, with 13 bases left between them. The CDR3 extends over 15 amino acids.

This clonotype turned up a few times. Here the CDR3 reads CASMRGQAYEQYF. CDR3 coding DNA: TGTGCCAGCATGCGGGGACAGGCCTACGAGCAGTACTTC. This rearrangement joins TRBV2 to TRBJ2-7; 8 nucleotides line up with TRBD1. The CDR3 is 13 amino acids. Germline trimming cut 7 bases from V and 2 bases from J; bases unmatched to any gene: 4. CDR1 SNHLY and CDR2 FYNNEI come from the germline V gene.

The gene calls are TRBV10-3 and TRBJ2-3, with 12 nucleotides matching TRBD1. V shed 8 bases, J shed 0 bases, and the junction held 6 bases outside the gene matches. The germline V gene encodes CDR1 ENHRY and CDR2 SYGVKD. The CDR3 has 16 residues. Here the CDR3 DNA reads TGTGCCATCCGGGACAGGGGGCGGAGTAGCACAGATACGCAGTATTTT. Amino acid sequence: CAIRDRGRSSTDTQYF.

This clonotype came up a few times. The chain recombines TRBV25-1 with TRBJ2-4; 7 bases match TRBD2. The V gene's germline CDR1 is MGHDK and CDR2 SYGVNS. This CDR3 has 15 residues. Unmatched junction bases numbered 6, after V lost 2 bases and J lost 5 bases. CDR3 protein: CASSEGAGRENIQYF. CDR3 coding DNA: TGTGCCAGCAGTGAAGGAGCGGGAAGGGAAAACATTCAGTACTTC. The whole variable domain, filled in from reference TRBV25-1 and TRBJ2-4, reads EADIYQTPRYLVIGTGKKITLECSQTMGHDKMYWYQQDPGMELHLIHYSYGVNSTEKGDLSSESTVSRIRTEHFPLTLESARPSHTSQYLCASSEGAGRENIQYFGAGTRLSVL.

This clonotype has just a few counts. The CDR3 is CATATSSTYEQYF. The CDR3 DNA is TGTGCCACTGCGACTAGCTCAACCTACGAGCAGTACTTC. This sequence joins TRBV10-3 and TRBJ2-7; TRBD2 agrees at 7 bases. The germline V gene encodes CDR1 ENHRY and CDR2 SYGVKD. This CDR3 has 13 residues. V shed 10 bases, J shed 2 bases, and the junction held 8 bases outside the gene matches.

The chain couples TRBV20-1 to TRBJ2-5; the match to TRBD2 covers 12 bases. The length of the CDR3 is 16 residues. The junction had 3 bases not matched to a gene; V was cut back by 0 bases and J by 1 base. CDR1 and CDR2 from the germline V gene are DFQATT and SNEGSKA (reference sequence). The CDR3 spells CSAREGTSGFQETQYF. In DNA form, the CDR3 reads TGCAGTGCTAGAGAGGGGACTAGCGGGTTCCAAGAGACCCAGTACTTC.